This TCR beta chain was retrieved from a study of T cells in Graves' hyperthyroidism and ophthalmopathy. RNA transcripts gave rise to amplified TCR beta CDR3 regions. During a first-round RT-PCR of the TCR CDR3, the HTBI primer set was used. TCRdb passed the multiplex PCR reads through MiXCR, listing each CDR3 protein once. This table holds roughly 560,000 distinct CDR3 sequences, about 14% found once. The diagnostic basis comprised clinical symptoms, serum thyroxine and TRAb, thyroid ultrasound and orbital computed tomography. The table lists this clonotype with many counts. The CDR3 consists of 13 residues. Germline V CDR1 and CDR2: DFQATT, SNEGSKA (reference sequence). With 1 base removed from V and 6 bases from J, the gap between germline ends came to 10 bases.

The material sequenced was blood. The chain is built from TRBV20-1 and TRBJ1-5; D uncertain. This TCR came from a woman aged 40 to 50 with Graves' ophthalmopathy. This CDR3 reads CSARGGVGQPQHF. The CDR3 DNA follows: TGCAGTGCTAGAGGGGGAGTTGGTCAGCCCCAGCATTTT.